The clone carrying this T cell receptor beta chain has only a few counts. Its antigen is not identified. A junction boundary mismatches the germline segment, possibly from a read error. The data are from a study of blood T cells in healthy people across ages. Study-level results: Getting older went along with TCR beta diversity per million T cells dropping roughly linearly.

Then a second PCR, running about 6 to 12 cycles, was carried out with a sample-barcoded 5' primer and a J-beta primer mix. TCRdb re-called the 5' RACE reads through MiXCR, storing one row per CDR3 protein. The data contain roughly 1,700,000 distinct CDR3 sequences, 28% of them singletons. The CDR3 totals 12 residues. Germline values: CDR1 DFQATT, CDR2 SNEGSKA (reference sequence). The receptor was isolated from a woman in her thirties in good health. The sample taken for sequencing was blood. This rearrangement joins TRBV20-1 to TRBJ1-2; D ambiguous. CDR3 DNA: TGCGGTGCACCGGCGGACGACTATGGCTACACCTTC. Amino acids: CGAPADDYGYTF.